Listed below are T cell receptor beta chains from one sample, sequenced in a study of blood T cell repertoires in COVID-19. Profiling relied on immunoSEQ multiplex PCR, and the TCRdb table lists in-frame clones only, not all of them. The table includes about 160,000 clones, approximately 87% detected once. Sample: PBMCs or T cells enriched from blood (not recorded which). The origin of the receptors is a woman aged 50 to 65 who had recovered from COVID-19. Both conserved end residues are part of each CDR3. A D gene is named only where the DNA matches it firmly. Part of the rows lack a size; the others show once, few, many or a class for expanded clones.

V gene	D gene	clone size	J gene	CDR3 protein	CDR3 DNA
TRBV12-3/TRBV12-4	-	-	TRBJ1-5	CASSLARGSQHF	TGTGCCAGCAGTTTAGCGCGCGGGAGCCAGCATTTT
TRBV28	-	-	TRBJ1-1	CAACVTLQNTEAFF	TGTGCCGCATGCGTAACCCTCCAGAACACTGAAGCTTTCTTT
TRBV28	TRBD1	-	TRBJ1-1	CASRPGQGRTEAFF	TGTGCCAGCAGGCCTGGACAGGGAAGAACTGAAGCTTTCTTT
TRBV19	-	once	TRBJ1-4	CASSIKNRVVEKLFF	TGTGCCAGTAGTATAAAGAACAGGGTCGTAGAAAAACTGTTTTTT
TRBV6-5	-	-	TRBJ1-1	CASRTGLTEAFF	TGTGCCAGCAGAACAGGCCTTACTGAAGCTTTCTTT
TRBV25-1	-	-	TRBJ1-4	CASSDPRGTNEKLFF	TGTGCCAGCAGTGACCCACGGGGTACTAATGAAAAACTGTTTTTT
TRBV10-3	TRBD1	-	TRBJ1-6	CAIKGAGANSPLHF	TGTGCCATCAAGGGGGCAGGGGCTAATTCACCCCTCCACTTT
TRBV7-8	-	-	TRBJ2-2	CASSLVGADRTGELFF	TGTGCCAGCAGCTTAGTGGGGGCAGACCGCACCGGGGAGCTGTTTTTT
TRBV18	-	-	TRBJ1-3	CASSPSRLVSGNTIYF	TGTGCCAGCTCACCCTCCAGACTAGTCTCTGGAAACACCATATATTTT
TRBV29-1	-	-	TRBJ2-3	CSAQSGYLSIPFF	TGCAGCGCCCAATCAGGGTACCTATCAATCCCCTTTTTT
TRBV30	TRBD1	-	TRBJ2-1	CAWSDNRGSSLYNEQFF	TGTGCCTGGAGTGACAACAGGGGGTCGAGCCTATACAATGAGCAGTTCTTC
TRBV6-5	-	-	TRBJ1-2	CASRVGDTNHYGYTF	TGTGCCAGCAGAGTGGGGGACACGAATCACTATGGCTACACCTTC
TRBV6-5	TRBD2	-	TRBJ2-3	CASSYSSGIPDTQYF	TGTGCCAGCAGTTACTCGAGCGGGATCCCAGATACGCAGTATTTT
TRBV5-1	-	-	TRBJ1-1	CASSERGGQMRGNTEAFF	TGCGCCAGCAGCGAACGCGGGGGACAAATGAGGGGGAACACTGAAGCTTTCTTT
TRBV13	TRBD1	-	TRBJ1-3	CASRNRDRGRSRGNTIYF	TGTGCCAGCAGAAACCGGGACAGGGGCCGATCGAGGGGAAACACCATATATTTT
TRBV19	-	-	TRBJ2-3	CASRPAVSTDTQYF	TGTGCCAGTAGGCCAGCGGTAAGCACAGATACGCAGTATTTT
TRBV7-9	-	-	TRBJ1-2	CASSPTGGDARGYTF	TGTGCCAGCAGCCCCACGGGAGGGGATGCTCGTGGCTACACCTTC
TRBV9	-	-	TRBJ2-3	CASSPNGLSTDTQYF	TGTGCCAGCAGCCCCAACGGTCTTAGCACAGATACGCAGTATTTT
TRBV28	-	once	TRBJ2-5	CASSFWGEGFQETQYF	TGTGCCAGCAGTTTTTGGGGAGAAGGGTTCCAAGAGACCCAGTACTTC
TRBV27	TRBD1	-	TRBJ1-1	CASSPVRTGVRTEAFF	TGTGCCAGCAGTCCGGTTAGGACAGGGGTAAGGACTGAAGCTTTCTTT
TRBV3-1/TRBV3-2	TRBD1	-	TRBJ1-6	CASSRTGANSPLHF	TGTGCCAGCAGCCGAACAGGGGCTAATTCACCCCTCCACTTT
TRBV7-3	TRBD1	few	TRBJ1-2	CASSPTGKYGYTF	TGTGCCAGCAGCCCGACAGGGAAGTATGGCTACACCTTC
TRBV9	-	-	TRBJ1-2	CASSETANYGYTF	TGTGCCAGCAGCGAGACAGCTAACTATGGCTACACCTTC
TRBV7-2	TRBD2	-	TRBJ2-1	CASSLEGTSGPAYYNEQFF	TGTGCCAGCAGCTTAGAGGGGACTAGCGGGCCGGCTTACTACAATGAGCAGTTCTTC
TRBV7-2	TRBD1	-	TRBJ1-5	CASSFRQGVNQPQHF	TGTGCCAGCAGCTTTCGGCAGGGGGTCAATCAGCCCCAGCATTTT
TRBV21-1	-	-	TRBJ1-6	CASSSHRDSPLHF	TGTGCCAGCAGCTCACACCGGGATTCACCCCTCCACTTT
TRBV7-2	TRBD2	-	TRBJ2-3	CASSWGGGDTQYF	TGTGCCAGCAGCTGGGGGGGTGGAGATACGCAGTATTTT
TRBV11-2	TRBD1	once	TRBJ1-1	CASSARDRGSNTEAFF	TGTGCCAGCAGCGCACGGGACAGGGGATCGAACACTGAAGCTTTCTTT
TRBV28	TRBD2	-	TRBJ2-5	CASSQNRGGTGETQYF	TGTGCCAGCAGCCAAAACCGGGGGGGAACCGGAGAGACCCAGTACTTC
TRBV6-5	-	-	TRBJ2-1	CASRLGAYNEQFF	TGTGCCAGCAGGCTAGGAGCCTACAATGAGCAGTTCTTC
TRBV7-3	-	-	TRBJ2-3	CASSLMGGGTDTQYF	TGTGCCAGCAGCTTAATGGGGGGTGGCACAGATACGCAGTATTTT
TRBV27	-	-	TRBJ1-3	CASSLLAGIGNTIYF	TGTGCCAGCAGTTTACTTGCGGGTATTGGAAACACCATATATTTT
TRBV11-3	TRBD2	-	TRBJ2-6	CASGPGRSSGANVLTF	TGTGCCAGCGGGCCCGGGAGGTCCTCTGGGGCCAACGTCCTGACTTTC
TRBV7-8	TRBD1	once	TRBJ1-5	CASSRRQGLGNQPQHF	TGTGCCAGCAGCCGAAGACAGGGGTTAGGCAATCAGCCCCAGCATTTT
TRBV5-1	-	-	TRBJ2-1	CASSLSAYEQFF	TGCGCCAGCAGCCTAAGTGCGTATGAGCAGTTCTTC
TRBV30	TRBD1	-	TRBJ2-4	CAWSVRDSSNIQYF	TGTGCCTGGAGTGTACGGGACAGTAGCAACATTCAGTACTTC
TRBV4-3	-	-	TRBJ2-2	CASSQDKGSGGSGELFF	TGCGCCAGCAGCCAAGACAAAGGGTCAGGGGGGTCCGGGGAGCTGTTTTTT
TRBV29-1	-	-	TRBJ1-2	CSVEVSYGYTF	TGCAGCGTAGAGGTCAGCTATGGCTACACCTTC
TRBV12-3/TRBV12-4	-	-	TRBJ2-1	CASSLREEQFF	TGTGCCAGCAGTCTCAGGGAAGAGCAGTTCTTC
TRBV27	-	-	TRBJ1-2	CASSLSRENYGYTF	TGTGCCAGCAGTTTGTCCCGGGAGAACTATGGCTACACCTTC
TRBV6-1	TRBD1	few	TRBJ1-2	CASSEKGDRGSYTF	TGTGCCAGCAGTGAAAAGGGGGACAGGGGGAGCTACACCTTC
TRBV5-8	-	few	TRBJ2-2	CASSPGVISKGELFF	TGTGCCAGCAGCCCGGGGGTTATCTCGAAGGGGGAGCTGTTTTTT
TRBV20-1	-	-	TRBJ2-4	CSASGQTIQYF	TGCAGTGCTTCCGGACAGACCATTCAGTACTTC
TRBV19	-	-	TRBJ1-3	CASSRGVGAGNTIYF	TGTGCCAGCAGTAGGGGGGTTGGTGCTGGAAACACCATATATTTT
TRBV19	-	-	TRBJ2-3	CASSITGSGADTQYF	TGTGCCAGTAGTATAACTGGGAGTGGGGCAGATACGCAGTATTTT
TRBV7-9	TRBD2	-	TRBJ2-3	CASSLVLAGSTDTQYF	TGTGCCAGCAGCTTGGTACTAGCGGGGAGCACAGATACGCAGTATTTT
TRBV24-1	-	-	TRBJ1-5	CATSDPPGQPQHF	TGTGCCACCAGTGACCCTCCGGGGCAGCCCCAGCATTTT
TRBV6-2/TRBV6-3	-	-	TRBJ2-5	CASSYSGGEETQYF	TGTGCCAGCAGTTACAGTGGCGGAGAGGAGACCCAGTACTTC
TRBV11-2	-	-	TRBJ1-1	CASSLIPLRNTEAFF	TGTGCCAGCAGCCTAATCCCCCTACGTAACACTGAAGCTTTCTTT
TRBV11-2	-	-	TRBJ1-1	CASSLVFGGVDTEAFF	TGTGCCAGCAGCTTAGTGTTTGGGGGGGTGGACACTGAAGCTTTCTTT
TRBV7-2	TRBD1	-	TRBJ1-1	CANARDRNTEAFF	TGTGCCAACGCCCGGGACAGGAACACTGAAGCTTTCTTT
TRBV14	TRBD2	-	TRBJ2-1	CASSPRPGQGGGNEQFF	TGTGCCAGCAGCCCTCGCCCCGGCCAGGGCGGGGGCAATGAGCAGTTCTTC
TRBV6-5	TRBD1	-	TRBJ1-1	CASSYSGTGVTEAFF	TGTGCCAGCAGTTACTCGGGAACAGGGGTGACTGAAGCTTTCTTT
TRBV6-1	-	-	TRBJ2-1	CASSAGSRRNEQFF	TGTGCCAGCAGCGCAGGGTCACGTCGCAATGAGCAGTTCTTC